The 2 T cell receptor beta chains listed next were all sequenced from one sample in a study of blood T cell repertoires in COVID-19. Profiled with immunoSEQ multiplex PCR; TCRdb holds only in-frame clones, not every one. The data hold some 370,000 clones, with more than 80% observed a single time. The sample comprised peripheral blood. These receptor sequences come from a man aged 35 to 55 with acute or convalescent COVID-19.

This chain uses TRBV5-1 with TRBJ2-1; D possibly corresponds to TRBD2 (6 bases). Looked up from germline, CDR1 is SGHRS and CDR2 is YFSETQ. The V gene lost 4 bases and the J gene lost 6 bases, with 23 bases spanning the gap. There are 17 residues in the CDR3. The CDR3, as DNA: TGCGCCAGCAGCCCGGGTGGATGGAGGGACGGAATCAATGAGCAGTTCTTC. Translation gives CASSPGGWRDGINEQFF.

The J gene is TRBJ2-7, the V gene TRBV11-2, with a possible D match to TRBD2 (6 bases). The V end was cut by 3 bases, the J end by 2 bases, with 20 bases between. Per germline, CDR1 SGHAT and CDR2 FQNNGV. The CDR3 consists of 17 residues. The chain's CDR3 is CASSFRTRDWTTYEQYF. DNA of the CDR3: TGTGCCAGCAGCTTCAGGACCCGGGACTGGACGACCTACGAGCAGTACTTC.